This T cell receptor (beta chain) was sequenced during a study of blood T cell repertoires in COVID-19. Looking at the study overall: Acute and convalescent COVID-19 samples came from the United States, Italy and Spain. Sources were T cells, B-cell-depleted T cells, or PBMCs; the material itself was cDNA or gDNA.

The V gene's germline CDR1 is SGHNT and CDR2 YYREEE (reference sequence). V shed 1 base, J shed 7 bases, and the junction held 6 bases outside the gene matches. The CDR3 is made up of 14 amino acids. Original methodology: Cell counts per sample came from amplifying reference gene primers. Libraries were prepared by immunoSEQ multiplex PCR; TCRdb keeps only in-frame clonotypes and omits some of them. V, J and clone size are those of that table, while D and trimming were read from the DNA. The data show around 180,000 clones, about 91% seen once. The chain has TRBV5-4 and TRBJ2-3; 7 positions agree with TRBD2. The source material was peripheral blood. The source of this sequence is a woman in her 30s with acute or convalescent COVID-19. CDR3 amino acids: CASSLQTSTHTQYF. DNA of the CDR3: TGTGCCAGCAGCTTGCAGACTAGCACGCATACGCAGTATTTT.